These 8 T cell receptor beta chains share one sample of origin, sequenced in a study of ipilimumab plus nivolumab after autologous stem cell transplantation. TCRdb's table, derived via immunoSEQ multiplex PCR, lists solely in-frame clones and lacks some. The profile shows 860 or so clones, about 73% of them singletons. The sample here was PBMCs, taken in a trial of ipilimumab plus nivolumab as post-transplant consolidation. Source of these receptors: a male donor with primary mediastinal lymphoma.

The rearrangement joins TRBV30 to TRBJ2-3; no firm D call. The V and J ends lost 4 bases and 5 bases respectively, with 16 bases between them. This CDR3 region has 14 residues. Germline assignment: CDR1 GTSNPN and CDR2 SVGIG (reference sequence). The DNA for the CDR3 is TGTGCCTGGAACCTCGAGCCAAATGGAGATACGCAGTATTTT. Residues: CAWNLEPNGDTQYF.

This clone was picked up a small number of times. V and J are TRBV4-2 and TRBJ1-5, with D hard to call. Germline loops: CDR1 LGHNA, CDR2 YNFKEQ. The V end was cut by 4 bases, the J end by 1 base, with 23 bases between. The CDR3 spans 19 residues. CDR3 sequence: CASSRKTGSAPGSNQPQHF. Written as DNA, the CDR3 is TGTGCCAGCAGCCGAAAGACCGGATCGGCCCCTGGGAGCAATCAGCCCCAGCATTTT.

The chain combines TRBV6-1 with TRBJ2-3; D perhaps matches TRBD1 (5 bases). This CDR3 spans 15 amino acids. Germline V gene data show CDR1 as MNHNS and CDR2 as SASEGT. The ends were cut back, 2 bases at V and 3 bases at J, with 12 bases in the middle. CDR3 sequence: CASSEFRGMTDTQYF. In DNA, the CDR3 is TGTGCCAGCAGTGAATTTAGGGGAATGACAGATACGCAGTATTTT.

V and J are TRBV9 and TRBJ2-3, with 16 bases aligning to TRBD2. V shed 4 bases, J shed 2 bases, and the junction held 10 bases outside the gene matches. The germline V gene encodes CDR1 SGDLS and CDR2 YYNGEE. The CDR3 runs to 19 residues. The chain's CDR3 is CASSSPGLAGGKDTDTQYF. CDR3 DNA: TGTGCCAGCAGCTCACCGGGACTAGCGGGGGGGAAAGACACAGATACGCAGTATTTT.

The chain has TRBV28 and TRBJ1-6; 11 bases fit TRBD1. There are 15 residues in the CDR3. In germline, CDR1 is MDHEN, CDR2 SYDVKM. Trimming at V came to 3 bases and at J to 10 bases, leaving 5 bases not matched to a gene. The CDR3 protein is CASSFSGQGGSPLHF. CDR3 coding DNA: TGTGCCAGCAGTTTCTCGGGACAGGGGGGGTCACCCCTCCACTTT.

By sample share, this clone is large. The chain joins TRBV7-6 to TRBJ2-2, with D tentatively TRBD1 (6 bases). The CDR3 consists of 15 residues. From germline, CDR1 is SGHVS and CDR2 FNYEAQ. With 1 base removed from V and 0 bases from J, the gap between germline ends came to 6 bases. The CDR3 bases are TGTGCCAGCAGCTTAGGGACAGCGAACACCGGGGAGCTGTTTTTT. Its protein product is CASSLGTANTGELFF.

The V and J genes are TRBV6-5 and TRBJ2-7, with D possibly called TRBD1 or TRBD2 (5 bases each). In germline, CDR1 is MNHEY, CDR2 SVGAGI. The CDR3 has 14 residues. Between the trimmed V and J ends, which lost 6 bases and 6 bases, there was a span of 18 bases. The CDR3 loop reads CASSLRDPSTEQYF. CDR3 bases: TGTGCCAGCAGCCTCCGGGACCCCTCAACCGAGCAGTACTTC.

This chain links TRBV6-5 with TRBJ2-7; D might be TRBD2 (5 bases). CDR1 and CDR2 (germline): MNHEY, SVGAGI. This CDR3 is built from 14 residues. Trimming cost V 4 bases and J 3 bases, with 13 bases left between them. CDR3 amino acids: CASSSSLDLYEQYF. In DNA, the CDR3 is TGTGCCAGCAGTTCTAGCCTAGATCTCTACGAGCAGTACTTC.